This passage covers 10 T cell receptor beta chains from one sample sequenced in a study of tumor and adjacent non-tumor tissue in lung cancer. No cell sorting was done before RNA was extracted from the tissue. A modified ARM-PCR protocol with three rounds of nested PCR amplified TCRbeta. A single record per CDR3 protein comes from TCRdb applying MiXCR to the multiplex PCR reads. Among 100,000 to 150,000 distinct CDR3 sequences listed, roughly 67% were seen once. Material: lung tumor tissue. The source of these receptors is a man younger than 45 with non-small cell lung cancer.

A note on this clonotype: Germline is not matched at one junction end, which may reflect a read error. The gene calls are TRBV11-2 and TRBJ2-7, with TRBD2 as a possible D gene (5 bases). This CDR3 has 12 residues. Germline loops: CDR1 SGHAT, CDR2 FQNNGV. The CDR3 sequence is CASSSREGKQYF. The CDR3 DNA is TGCGCCAGCAGCTCTCGTGAGGGCAAGCAGTACTTC.

Concerning this clonotype: A much larger clone lies one base from this, so it may be a read error. The chain carries TRBV4-1 and TRBJ2-7, with a weak D call TRBD1 (5 bases). The germline V gene encodes CDR1 MGHRA and CDR2 YSYEKL. Between the trimmed V and J ends, which lost 3 bases and 0 bases, there was a span of 18 bases. The CDR3 totals 17 residues. CDR3 sequence: CASSHPVGVSGSYEQYF. Here the CDR3 DNA reads TGCGCCAGCAGCCACCCGGTAGGGGTCAGTGGCTCCTACGAGCAGTACTTC.

In the case of this clonotype: A much larger clone differs from this one at a single base, so this may be a read error. This chain links TRBV4-3 with TRBJ2-7, with 7 bases aligning to TRBD2. CDR3 size: 15 residues. V lost 1 base and J lost 0; bases outside the gene matches: 3. From germline, CDR1 is LGHNA and CDR2 YSLEER. Here the CDR3 DNA reads TGCGCCAGCAGCCAAGGGGAGGGAAACTCCTACGAGCAGTACTTC. Amino acids: CASSQGEGNSYEQYF.

In the case of this clonotype: This may stem from a read error, because a much larger clone lies one nucleotide away. The chain has TRBV20-1 and TRBJ2-1; 8 bases match TRBD2. The V segment lost 5 bases and the J segment 7 bases; nucleotides outside the gene matches: 4. Per germline, CDR1 DFQATT and CDR2 SNEGSKA (reference sequence). The CDR3 loop spans 12 amino acids. The CDR3 is CSARTSRNEQFF. CDR3 bases: TGCAGTGCTCGGACTAGCAGGAATGAGCAGTTCTTC.

The sample holds many counts of this clonotype. The chain uses TRBV24-1 and TRBJ2-7, with D possibly matching TRBD2 (5 bases). The CDR3 runs 12 residues. Trimming took 9 bases from V and 6 from J, leaving 14 bases between them. The germline V gene encodes CDR1 KGHDR and CDR2 SFDVKD. CDR3 region: CATESTAGEQYF. The CDR3 bases are TGTGCCACCGAATCAACCGCGGGCGAGCAGTACTTC.

This clonotype came up many times. The V and J genes are TRBV29-1 and TRBJ2-3; the D gene is possibly TRBD1 (5 bases). Germline V CDR1 and CDR2: SQVTM, ANQGSEA. With 7 bases removed from V and 2 bases from J, the gap between germline ends came to 7 bases. There are 11 residues in the CDR3. The DNA of the CDR3 is TGCAGCGCAGGGCTCACAGATACGCAGTATTTT. The encoded protein is CSAGLTDTQYF.

This clonotype has at least ten counts. The rearrangement joins TRBV6-1 to TRBJ2-2, with 10 nucleotides matching TRBD2. The J segment lost 7 bases and the V segment lost 4 bases, leaving 6 bases of the junction unmatched. CDR3 length: 15 residues. Germline CDR1 MNHNS, CDR2 SASEGT. The CDR3 nucleotides are TGTGCCAGCAGTGCCGGGACTAGCGCCGACGGGGAGCTGTTTTTT. It translates to CASSAGTSADGELFF.

This clonotype showed up many times. J is TRBJ2-3 and V is TRBV20-1; TRBD2 matches at 8 bases. V shed 6 bases and J 0 bases; nucleotides not matched to a gene: 11. The CDR3 totals 16 residues. The V gene's germline CDR1 is DFQATT and CDR2 SNEGSKA (reference sequence). CDR3 amino acids: CSARLAAGGSTDTQYF. CDR3 bases: TGCAGTGCCCGCCTTGCGGCGGGAGGTAGCACAGATACGCAGTATTTT.

In the case of this clonotype: The CDR3 carries no conserved terminal phenylalanine or tryptophan, so it likely arises from a read error. This rearrangement joins TRBV6-1 to TRBJ1-5; 8 positions agree with TRBD1. The V gene end was trimmed by 4 bases and the J gene end by 7 bases; junction bases not matched to a gene: 3. Germline V gives CDR1 MNHNS, CDR2 SASEGT. CDR3 length: 13 amino acids. This CDR3 is CASSGRQGQPQHL. CDR3 nucleotides: TGTGCCAGCAGTGGCCGACAGGGGCAGCCCCAGCATCTT.

The chain links TRBV12-3 or TRBV12-4 to TRBJ2-1; a weak D match, TRBD2 (6 bases). V was shortened by 6 bases and J by 3 bases, with 15 bases between the two germline ends. The CDR3 is 15 amino acids. CDR3 coding DNA: TGTGCCAGCAGACTTAGCGGAAGCTTCTACAATGAGCAGTTCTTC. This sequence encodes CASRLSGSFYNEQFF.